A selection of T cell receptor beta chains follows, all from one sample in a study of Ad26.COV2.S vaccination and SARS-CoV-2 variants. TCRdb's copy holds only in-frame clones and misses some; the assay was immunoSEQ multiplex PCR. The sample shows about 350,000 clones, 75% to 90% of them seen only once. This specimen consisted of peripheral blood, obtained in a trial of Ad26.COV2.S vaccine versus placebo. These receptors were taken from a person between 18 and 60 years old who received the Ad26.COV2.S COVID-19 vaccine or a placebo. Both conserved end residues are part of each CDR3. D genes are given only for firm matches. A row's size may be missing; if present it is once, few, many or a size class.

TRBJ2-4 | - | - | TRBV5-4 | TGTGCCAGCAGCTTCGACGTAAACATTCAGTACTTC | CASSFDVNIQYF
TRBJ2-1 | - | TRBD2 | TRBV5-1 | TGCGCCAGCAGCGACCCGACTAGCGGGCCTTACAATGAGCAGTTCTTC | CASSDPTSGPYNEQFF
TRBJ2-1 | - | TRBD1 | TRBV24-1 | TGTGCCACCAGTGGACAGGGTTTCTCCTACAATGAGCAGTTCTTC | CATSGQGFSYNEQFF
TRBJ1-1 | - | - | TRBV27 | TGTGCCAGCAGTTTATACCTCCTCAGCACTGAAGCTTTCTTT | CASSLYLLSTEAFF
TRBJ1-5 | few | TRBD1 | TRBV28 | TGTGCCATCCTCCCTGGGGACAGGCCAAATGTGGCCCAGCATTTT | CAILPGDRPNVAQHF
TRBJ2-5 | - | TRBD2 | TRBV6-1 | TGTGCCAGCAGTGACCCTAGCGGGGTAAAGACCCAGTACTTC | CASSDPSGVKTQYF
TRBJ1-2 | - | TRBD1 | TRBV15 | TGTGCCACCAGCAGCACAGGGGGCGCCTATGGCTACACCTTC | CATSSTGGAYGYTF
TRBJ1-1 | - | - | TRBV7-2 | TGTGCCAGCAAAGTCTCAAAGGGGGGGACTGAAGCTTTCTTT | CASKVSKGGTEAFF
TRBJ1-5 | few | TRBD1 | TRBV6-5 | TGTGCCAGCAGTACCCAGGGGGCGGACCAGCCCCAGCATTTT | CASSTQGADQPQHF
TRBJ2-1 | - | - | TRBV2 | TGTGCCAGCAGTGAACAGGAGCTTGATGAGCAGTTCTTC | CASSEQELDEQFF
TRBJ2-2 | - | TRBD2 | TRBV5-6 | TGTGCCAGCAGCCGACTAGCGGGAGTAACTAGCGGGGAGCTGTTTTTT | CASSRLAGVTSGELFF
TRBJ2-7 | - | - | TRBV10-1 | TGCGCCAGCAGTGAGACACTAGACTACGAGCAGTACTTC | CASSETLDYEQYF
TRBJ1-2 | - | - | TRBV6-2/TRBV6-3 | TGTGCCAGCAGTTACCCTATTTCGTCCGGCTACACCTTC | CASSYPISSGYTF
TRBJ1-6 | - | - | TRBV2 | TGTGCCAGCAGTGGTCAGTTCAGACAGGTCACCCTCCACTTT | CASSGQFRQVTLHF
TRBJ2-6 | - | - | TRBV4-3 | TGCGCCAGCAGCACGGGCCGGCCTGGGGCCAACGTCCTGACTTTC | CASSTGRPGANVLTF
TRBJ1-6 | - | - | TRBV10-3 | TGTGCCGCCGCTTCGGGACAAAATTCACCCCTCCACTTT | CAAASGQNSPLHF
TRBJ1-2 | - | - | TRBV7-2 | TGTGCCAGCAGCTTAGAGTCGGGAGGCAACTATGGCTACACCTTC | CASSLESGGNYGYTF
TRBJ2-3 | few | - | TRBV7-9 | TGTGCCAGCAGTTCAGGGGGGGAGATCCCAGATACGCAGTATTTT | CASSSGGEIPDTQYF
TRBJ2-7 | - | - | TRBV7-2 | TGTGCCAGCAGCCCCCGACAGGGCGGGAGCGAGCAGTACTTC | CASSPRQGGSEQYF
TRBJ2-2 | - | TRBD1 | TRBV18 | TGTGCCAGCTCACCAGGACAGGGGAAGGACGGGGAGCTGTTTTTT | CASSPGQGKDGELFF
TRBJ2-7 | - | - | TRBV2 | TGTGCCAGCAGCGGGGCCTCCTACGAGCAGTACTTC | CASSGASYEQYF
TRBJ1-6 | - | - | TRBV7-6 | TGTGCCAGCAGCGAGCAGGGTAATTCACCCCTCCACTTT | CASSEQGNSPLHF
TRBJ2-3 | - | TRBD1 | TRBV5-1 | TGCGCCAGCAGGCCGGGACAGGGGGCAGATACGCAGTATTTT | CASRPGQGADTQYF
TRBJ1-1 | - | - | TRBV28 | TGTGCCAGCACCACCGGGACAGAAGCTTTCTTT | CASTTGTEAFF
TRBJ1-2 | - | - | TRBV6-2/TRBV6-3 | TGTGCCAGCAGTTCCGAGGCCGGACAGACTAGAGCTAACTATGGCTACACCTTC | CASSSEAGQTRANYGYTF
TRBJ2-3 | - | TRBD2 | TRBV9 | TGTGCCAGCAGCGTAGCGGGGGGGCGGTCAGATACGCAGTATTTT | CASSVAGGRSDTQYF
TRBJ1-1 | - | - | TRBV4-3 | TGCGCCAGCAGCCAAGGGGGAGGTGGCAACCCTGAAGCTTTCTTT | CASSQGGGGNPEAFF
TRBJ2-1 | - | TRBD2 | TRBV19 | TGTGCCAGTAGCTTGGGGACTAGCGGAACCTACAATGAGCAGTTCTTC | CASSLGTSGTYNEQFF
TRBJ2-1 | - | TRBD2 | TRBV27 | TGTGCCAGCAGTTTACTGGCGGGAGCCATTTCCTACAATGAGCAGTTCTTC | CASSLLAGAISYNEQFF
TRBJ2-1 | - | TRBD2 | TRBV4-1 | TGCGCCAGCAGCCAAGGAGCGGGGGGACACAATGAGCAGTTCTTC | CASSQGAGGHNEQFF
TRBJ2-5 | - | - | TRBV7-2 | TGTGCCAGCAGCTTAGCTGCTACCTCTCAAGAGACCCAGTACTTC | CASSLAATSQETQYF
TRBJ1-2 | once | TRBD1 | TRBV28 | TGTGCCAGCAGTACCGGACAGGGAACGGGCTACACCTTC | CASSTGQGTGYTF
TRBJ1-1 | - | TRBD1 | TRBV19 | TGTGCCAGTAGTATGTTTGTACTAGGGACAGGGGGCGCGTCGACTGAAGCTTTCTTT | CASSMFVLGTGGASTEAFF
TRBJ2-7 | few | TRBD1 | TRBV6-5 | TGTGCCAGCAGTCGAGACAGGGACCTTTCCTACGAGCAGTACTTC | CASSRDRDLSYEQYF
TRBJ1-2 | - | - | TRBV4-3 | TGCGCCAGCAGCCAAGGGATGGGAGATGGCTACACCTTC | CASSQGMGDGYTF
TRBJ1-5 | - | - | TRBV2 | TGTGCCAGCAGTGAGTGGGATAGCAATCAGCCCCAGCATTTT | CASSEWDSNQPQHF
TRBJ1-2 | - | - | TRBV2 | TGTGCCAGCAGCGTCAACGCAGGGGCCCTAGGAGGGGGCTACACCTTC | CASSVNAGALGGGYTF
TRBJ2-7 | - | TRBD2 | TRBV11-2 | TGTGCCAGCAGCTTAGGGTTCCTAGCGGGAGCCTACGAGCAGTACTTC | CASSLGFLAGAYEQYF
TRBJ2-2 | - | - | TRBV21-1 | TGTGCCAGCAGCAACCTGAGGCCCGGGGAGCTGTTTTTT | CASSNLRPGELFF
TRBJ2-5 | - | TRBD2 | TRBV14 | TGTGCCAGCAGCCGAGGGACTAGCGGAGGAGAGACCCAGTACTTC | CASSRGTSGGETQYF
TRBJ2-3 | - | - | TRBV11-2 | TGTGCCAGCAGCTTAGGGGGTAGTTCCCATAGCACAGATACGCAGTATTTT | CASSLGGSSHSTDTQYF
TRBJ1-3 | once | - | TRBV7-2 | TGTGCCAGCAGCTCACTCGGCTTGGGGTTGGGAAACACCATATATTTT | CASSSLGLGLGNTIYF